This T cell receptor beta chain came from a study of T cell changes during pregnancy in multiple sclerosis. TCRdb's table, derived via immunoSEQ multiplex PCR, lists solely in-frame clones and lacks some. This sample carries roughly 110,000 clones, around nine tenths of them seen once, and the ten largest clones take about 1.5%. CDR3 length: 15 residues. Germline V lookup: CDR1 SGHTS, CDR2 YDEGEE. V gave up 0 bases and J gave up 6 bases; unmatched junction bases: 8. The TCR was taken from a female donor with multiple sclerosis, enrolled in a pregnancy study. V and J are TRBV5-8 and TRBJ1-1, with TRBD1 matching over 7 bases. Here the sequenced sample was peripheral blood, taken in the third trimester of pregnancy. The DNA of the CDR3 is TGTGCCAGCAGCTTGGCCGGTCACAGGGGATCTGAAGCTTTCTTT. As protein: CASSLAGHRGSEAFF.